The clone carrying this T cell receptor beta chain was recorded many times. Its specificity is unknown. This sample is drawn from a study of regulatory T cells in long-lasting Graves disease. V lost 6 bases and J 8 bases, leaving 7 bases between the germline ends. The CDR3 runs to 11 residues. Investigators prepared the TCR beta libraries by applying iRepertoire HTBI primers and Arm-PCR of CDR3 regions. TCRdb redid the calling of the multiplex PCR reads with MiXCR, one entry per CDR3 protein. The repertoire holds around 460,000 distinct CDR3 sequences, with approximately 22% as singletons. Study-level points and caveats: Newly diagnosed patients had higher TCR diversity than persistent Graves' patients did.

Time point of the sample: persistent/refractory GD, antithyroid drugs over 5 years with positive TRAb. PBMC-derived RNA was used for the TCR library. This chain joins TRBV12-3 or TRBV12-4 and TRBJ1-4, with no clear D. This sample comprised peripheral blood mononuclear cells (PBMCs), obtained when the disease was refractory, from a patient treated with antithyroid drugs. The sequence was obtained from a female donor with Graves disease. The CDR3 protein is CASSLAEKLFF. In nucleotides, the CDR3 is TGTGCCAGCAGCCTCGCGGAAAAACTGTTTTTT.